Here is one T cell receptor beta chain with its context. Its antigen is unknown. Scientists made TCR beta cDNA using 5'RACE template switching with UMIs. TCRdb derives one entry per CDR3 protein from the 5' RACE reads, leaving out DNA. There are fewer than 200,000 distinct CDR3 sequences in the sample, with approximately 17% held by the top ten. This specimen belongs to a study of T cells expressing NK-cell markers. Background on the study: Seropositivity for HCMV was found in seven of the eight sequenced donors, with one seronegative.

The germline gives CDR1 ENHRY, CDR2 SYGVKD. The CDR3 contains 14 residues. The study, taken as a whole, reports: Dominant NKG2C+ clonotypes were found to form roughly 1.0-7.0% of CD8+ T cells in more than five donors.

Sequenced material: blood T cells: a sorted CD56 or NKG2C T cell subset, CD4+ or CD8+ T cells, or bulk PBMC T cells (not recorded which). The TCR comes from a woman between 18 and 75 years old in good health. This chain links TRBV10-3 with TRBJ2-7. CDR3 in amino acids: CAISATDEVGEQYF.